Listed here is a single T cell receptor beta chain. Its antigen remains unknown. The source of the sample is a study of T cells in Graves' hyperthyroidism and ophthalmopathy. Study findings and constraints: Most clonotypes expanded in the thyroid (above 0.001) were also present in blood.

There were TCR beta CDR3 regions amplified from RNA transcripts. A set of HTBI primers served as the primers for a first-round RT-PCR of the TCR CDR3. A single record per CDR3 protein comes from TCRdb applying MiXCR to the multiplex PCR reads. The table has approximately 700,000 distinct CDR3 sequences, 40% to 55% seen once. Germline V gene data show CDR1 as SQVTM and CDR2 as ANQGSEA. The CDR3 totals 13 residues. V lost 7 bases, J lost 8 bases, and 20 bases lay in between. This chain joins TRBV29-1 and TRBJ1-2, with D possibly matching TRBD1 (6 bases). The sequence was collected from an adult man with Graves' disease, either hyperthyroidism or ophthalmopathy (not recorded which). Sequencing was carried out using peripheral blood or thyroid tissue (not recorded which). The CDR3 region is CSDRNRDSGGYTF. In DNA form, the CDR3 reads TGCAGCGACCGAAACAGGGACTCGGGAGGCTACACCTTC.